This T cell receptor (beta chain) emerged from a study of T cell responses to AZD1222 COVID-19 vaccine. General study results and limits: A reported finding is that nearly half of spike-specific TCRs target unmutated variant regions. Most donors were white British, females outnumbered males, and clonal diversity was possibly underestimated.

This CDR3 has 16 amino acids. The ends lost 6 bases at V and 3 bases at J; junction bases unmatched: 8. The germline V gene encodes CDR1 LNHDA and CDR2 SQIVND (reference sequence). Repertoires were generated with immunoSEQ multiplex PCR, while TCRdb's copy carries only in-frame clones and drops some. This table has 70,000 or so clones, about 87% appearing once. Regarding this clone: The antigen is undetermined.

This TCR derives from an adult in good health. This specimen was peripheral blood, taken on day 0 of AZD1222 vaccination. V usage is TRBV19 and J usage is TRBJ2-2; 9 bases are a match to TRBD1. The CDR3 nucleotides are TGTGCCAGTAGATGGACGGACAGGGGCGACACCGGGGAGCTGTTTTTT. Protein sequence: CASRWTDRGDTGELFF.